These 7 T cell receptor beta chains originate from one sample sequenced in a study of blood T cell repertoires in COVID-19. Repertoires were generated with immunoSEQ multiplex PCR, while TCRdb's copy carries only in-frame clones and drops some. The data hold hundreds of thousands of clones, with 83% observed a single time. Sequenced: peripheral blood. The source of these receptors is a woman aged 25 to 39 with COVID-19, enrolled during active disease.

The rearrangement links TRBV5-1 to TRBJ1-5; D not certain. Trimming took 4 bases from V and 4 from J, leaving 12 bases between them. This CDR3 is built from 14 residues. Germline-derived CDR1 and CDR2 are SGHRS and YFSETQ. CDR3 residues: CASSPDGGNQPQHF. For the CDR3, the DNA is TGCGCCAGCAGCCCAGACGGAGGAAATCAGCCCCAGCATTTT.

This chain links TRBV7-7 with TRBJ2-2; D may be TRBD2 (6 bases). The germline gives CDR1 SSHAT, CDR2 FNYEAQ (reference sequence). The CDR3 consists of 17 residues. The V end was cut by 5 bases, the J end by 1 base, with 17 bases between. Here the CDR3 DNA reads TGTGCCAGCAGCCCCCTACTAGCAAGTAGGAACACCGGGGAGCTGTTTTTT. Translation: CASSPLLASRNTGELFF.

The chain employs TRBV28 and TRBJ2-5; possibly TRBD2 for D (7 bases). The germline gives CDR1 MDHEN, CDR2 SYDVKM. V lost 3 bases and J 4 bases, leaving 12 bases between the germline ends. This CDR3 contains 14 residues. The CDR3 sequence is CASSFGGRPETQYF. Written as DNA, the CDR3 is TGTGCCAGCAGTTTCGGGGGGCGCCCAGAGACCCAGTACTTC. Supplemented by reference TRBV28 and TRBJ2-5, the full variable domain reads DVKVTQSSRYLVKRTGEKVFLECVQDMDHENMFWYRQDPGLGLRLIYFSYDVKMKEKGDIPEGYSVSREKKERFSLILESASTNQTSMYLCASSFGGRPETQYFGPGTRLLVL.

The chain couples TRBV16 to TRBJ2-5, with unresolved D. This CDR3 spans 13 amino acids. V dropped 7 bases and J dropped 2 bases, with 11 bases sitting between them. Per germline, CDR1 KGHSY and CDR2 FQNENV. CDR3 in DNA: TGTGCCAGCACCCCCAGGCCGCAAGAGACCCAGTACTTC. It translates to CASTPRPQETQYF.

The chain employs TRBV27 and TRBJ1-2; a weak D match, TRBD1 (6 bases). CDR3 size: 14 residues. Trimming took off 2 bases at V and 8 bases at J, with 15 bases between the two ends. Germline V gene sequence: CDR1 MNHEY, CDR2 SMNVEV (reference sequence). In DNA form, the CDR3 reads TGTGCCAGCAGTTTAAAGGTTTGGACAGCCGGCTACACCTTC. Its translation is CASSLKVWTAGYTF.

This clone showed up just once. The genes are TRBV6-2 or TRBV6-3 and TRBJ2-5, with 12 bases that match TRBD1. The germline V gene encodes CDR1 MNHEY and CDR2 SVGEGT. This CDR3 has 16 residues. V shed 6 bases and J 5 bases; nucleotides not matched to a gene: 10. CDR3 sequence (DNA): TGTGCCAGCAGCCGACGCCGGGACAGGGGGCCCGAGACCCAGTACTTC. Translating it yields CASSRRRDRGPETQYF.

The J gene is TRBJ1-1, the V gene TRBV27; 9 nucleotides match TRBD1. V dropped 3 bases and J dropped 10; count of bases not matched to a gene: 6. Germline V gives CDR1 MNHEY, CDR2 SMNVEV (reference sequence). The CDR3 covers 13 residues. CDR3 residues: CASSFLDRGGAFF. In nucleotides, the CDR3 is TGTGCCAGCAGTTTCCTCGACAGGGGGGGAGCTTTCTTT.